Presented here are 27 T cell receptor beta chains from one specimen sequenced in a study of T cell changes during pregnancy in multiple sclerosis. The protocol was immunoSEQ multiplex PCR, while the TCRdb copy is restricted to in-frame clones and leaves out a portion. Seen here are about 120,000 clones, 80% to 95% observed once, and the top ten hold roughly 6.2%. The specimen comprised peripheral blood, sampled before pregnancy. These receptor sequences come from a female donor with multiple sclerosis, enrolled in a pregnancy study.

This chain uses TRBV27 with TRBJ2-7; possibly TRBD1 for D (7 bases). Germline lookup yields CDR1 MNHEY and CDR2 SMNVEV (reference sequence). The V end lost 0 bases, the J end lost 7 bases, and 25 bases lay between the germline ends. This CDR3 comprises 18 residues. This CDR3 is CASSLSWRGRRTDREQYF. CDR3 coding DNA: TGTGCCAGCAGTTTATCGTGGAGGGGGCGTAGGACGGACCGAGAGCAGTACTTC.

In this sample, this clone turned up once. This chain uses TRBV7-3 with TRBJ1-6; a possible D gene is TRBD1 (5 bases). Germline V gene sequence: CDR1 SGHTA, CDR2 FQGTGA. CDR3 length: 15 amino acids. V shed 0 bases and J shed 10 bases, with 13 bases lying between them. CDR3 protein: CASSLTGGGKSPLHF. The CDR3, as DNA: TGTGCCAGCAGCTTAACAGGCGGGGGGAAATCACCCCTCCACTTT.

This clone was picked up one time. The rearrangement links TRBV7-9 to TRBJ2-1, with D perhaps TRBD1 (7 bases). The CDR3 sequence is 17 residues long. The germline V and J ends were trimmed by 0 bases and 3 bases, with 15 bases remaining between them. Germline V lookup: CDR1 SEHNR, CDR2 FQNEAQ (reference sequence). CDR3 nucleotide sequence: TGTGCCAGCAGCTTAGCGCCCGGAGGGGGCGGCTACAATGAGCAGTTCTTC. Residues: CASSLAPGGGGYNEQFF.

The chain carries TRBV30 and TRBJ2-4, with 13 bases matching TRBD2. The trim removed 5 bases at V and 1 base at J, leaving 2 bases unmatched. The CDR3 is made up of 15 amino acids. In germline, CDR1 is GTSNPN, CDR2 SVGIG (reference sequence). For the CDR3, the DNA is TGTGCCTGGGGGGGACTAGCGGGGGCCAAAAACATTCAGTACTTC. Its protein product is CAWGGLAGAKNIQYF.

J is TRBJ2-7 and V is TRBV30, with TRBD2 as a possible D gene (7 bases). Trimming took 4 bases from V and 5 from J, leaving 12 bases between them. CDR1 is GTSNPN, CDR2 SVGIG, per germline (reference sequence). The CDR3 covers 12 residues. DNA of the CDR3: TGTGCCTGGAATCCGGGGGGCAACGAGCAGTACTTC. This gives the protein CAWNPGGNEQYF.

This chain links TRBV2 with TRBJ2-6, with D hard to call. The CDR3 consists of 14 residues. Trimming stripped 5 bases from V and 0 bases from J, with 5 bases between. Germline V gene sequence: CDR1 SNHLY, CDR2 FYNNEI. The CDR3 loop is CASSSLSGANVLTF. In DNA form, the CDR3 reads TGTGCCAGCAGTTCCCTCTCTGGGGCCAACGTCCTGACTTTC.

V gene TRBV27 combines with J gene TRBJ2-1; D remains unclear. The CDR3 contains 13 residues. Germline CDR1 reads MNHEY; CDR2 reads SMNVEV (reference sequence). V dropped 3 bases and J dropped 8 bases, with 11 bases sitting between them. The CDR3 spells CASSFNSGYEQFF. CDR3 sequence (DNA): TGTGCCAGCAGTTTTAACAGTGGGTATGAGCAGTTCTTC.

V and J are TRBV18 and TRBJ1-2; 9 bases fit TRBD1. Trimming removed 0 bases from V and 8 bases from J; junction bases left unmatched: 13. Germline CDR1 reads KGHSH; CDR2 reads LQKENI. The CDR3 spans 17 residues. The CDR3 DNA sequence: TGTGCCAGCTCACCACCGTTGAAAGGGACAGGGATTGAAGGCTACACCTTC. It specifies CASSPPLKGTGIEGYTF.

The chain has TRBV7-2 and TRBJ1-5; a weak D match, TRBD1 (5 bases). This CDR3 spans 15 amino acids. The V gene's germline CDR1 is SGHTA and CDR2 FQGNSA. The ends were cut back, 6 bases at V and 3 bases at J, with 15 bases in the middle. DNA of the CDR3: TGTGCCAGCAGTCCATTTGGGGGGTTCAATCAGCCCCAGCATTTT. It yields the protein CASSPFGGFNQPQHF.

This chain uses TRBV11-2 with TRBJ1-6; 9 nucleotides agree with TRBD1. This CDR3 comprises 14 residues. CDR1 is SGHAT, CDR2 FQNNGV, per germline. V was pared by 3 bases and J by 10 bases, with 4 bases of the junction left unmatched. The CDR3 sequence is CASSFRDRDSPLHF. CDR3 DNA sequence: TGTGCCAGCAGCTTCCGGGACAGGGACTCACCCCTCCACTTT.

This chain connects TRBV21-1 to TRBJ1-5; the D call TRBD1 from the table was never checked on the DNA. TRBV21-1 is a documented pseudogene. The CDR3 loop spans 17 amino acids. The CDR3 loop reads CASTQKGQGSSNQPQHF. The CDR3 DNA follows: TGTGCCAGCACCCAAAAGGGTCAGGGAAGTAGCAATCAGCCCCAGCATTTT.

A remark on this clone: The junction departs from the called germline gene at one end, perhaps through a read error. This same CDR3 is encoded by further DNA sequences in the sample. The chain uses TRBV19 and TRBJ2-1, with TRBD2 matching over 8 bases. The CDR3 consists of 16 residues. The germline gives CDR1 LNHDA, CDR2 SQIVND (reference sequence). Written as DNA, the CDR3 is TGTGCCAGTACGGGACGGGGGGGAAGTTTCTACAACGAGCAGTTCTTC. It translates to CASTGRGGSFYNEQFF.

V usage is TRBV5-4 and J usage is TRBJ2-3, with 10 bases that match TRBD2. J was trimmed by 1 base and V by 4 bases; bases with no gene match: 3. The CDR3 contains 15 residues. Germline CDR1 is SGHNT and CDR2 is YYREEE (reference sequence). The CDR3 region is CASSPGTSGTDTQYF. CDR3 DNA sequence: TGTGCCAGCAGCCCCGGGACTAGCGGCACAGATACGCAGTATTTT.

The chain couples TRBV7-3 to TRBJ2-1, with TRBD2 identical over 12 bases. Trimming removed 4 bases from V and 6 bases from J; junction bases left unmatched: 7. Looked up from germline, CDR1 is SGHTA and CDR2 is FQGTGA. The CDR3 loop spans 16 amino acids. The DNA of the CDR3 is TGTGCCAGCAGCTCCCGACTAGCGGGAGTAGGCAATGAGCAGTTCTTC. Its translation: CASSSRLAGVGNEQFF.

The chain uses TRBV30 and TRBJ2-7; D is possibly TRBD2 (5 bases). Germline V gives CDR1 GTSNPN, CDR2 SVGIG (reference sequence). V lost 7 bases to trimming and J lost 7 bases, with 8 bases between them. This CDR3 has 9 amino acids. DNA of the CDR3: TGTGCCTCCACGGGAGAGCAGTACTTC. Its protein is CASTGEQYF.

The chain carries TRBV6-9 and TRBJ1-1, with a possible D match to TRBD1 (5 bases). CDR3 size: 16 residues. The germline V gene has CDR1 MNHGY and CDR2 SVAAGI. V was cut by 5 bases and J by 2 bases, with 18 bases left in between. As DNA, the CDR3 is TGTGCCAGCAGTCATAGAATTGACAGATTTAACACTGAAGCTTTCTTT. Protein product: CASSHRIDRFNTEAFF.

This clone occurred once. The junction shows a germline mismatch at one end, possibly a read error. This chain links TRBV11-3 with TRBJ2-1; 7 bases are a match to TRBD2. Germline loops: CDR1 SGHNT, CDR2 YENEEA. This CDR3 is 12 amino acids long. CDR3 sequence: CASSLEGGSPIF. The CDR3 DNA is TGTGCCAGCAGCTTAGAGGGCGGGAGTCCGATCTTC. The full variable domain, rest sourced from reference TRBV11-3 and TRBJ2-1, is EAGVVQSPRYKIIEKKQPVAFWCNPISGHNTLYWYLQNLGQGPELLIRYENEEAVDDSQLPKDRFSAERLKGVDSTLKIQPAELGDSAVYLCASSLEGGSPIFGPGTRLTVL.

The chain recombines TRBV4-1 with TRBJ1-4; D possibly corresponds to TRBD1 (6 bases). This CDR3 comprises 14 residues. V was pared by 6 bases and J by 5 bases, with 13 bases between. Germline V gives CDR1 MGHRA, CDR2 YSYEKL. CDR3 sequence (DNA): TGCGCCAGCAGGCAGGAAGGGGGAAATGAAAAACTGTTTTTT. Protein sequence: CASRQEGGNEKLFF.

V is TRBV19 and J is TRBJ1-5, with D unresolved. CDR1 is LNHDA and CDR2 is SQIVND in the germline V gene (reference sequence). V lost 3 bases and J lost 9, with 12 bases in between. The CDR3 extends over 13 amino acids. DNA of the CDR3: TGTGCCAGTAGTATTAGTTTCCCCCGGCCCCAGCATTTT. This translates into CASSISFPRPQHF.

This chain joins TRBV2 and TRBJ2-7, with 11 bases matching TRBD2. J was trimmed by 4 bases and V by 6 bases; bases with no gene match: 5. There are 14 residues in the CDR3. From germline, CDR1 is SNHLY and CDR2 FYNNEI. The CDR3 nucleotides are TGTGCCAGCAGGGTTACTAGCGGGAGTTACGAGCAGTACTTC. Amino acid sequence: CASRVTSGSYEQYF.

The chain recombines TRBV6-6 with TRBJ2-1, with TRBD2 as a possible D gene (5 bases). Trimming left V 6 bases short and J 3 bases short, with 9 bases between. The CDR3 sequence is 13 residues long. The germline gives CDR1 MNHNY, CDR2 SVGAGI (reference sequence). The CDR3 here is CASSRDYYNEQFF. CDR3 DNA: TGTGCCAGCAGCCGTGACTACTACAATGAGCAGTTCTTC.

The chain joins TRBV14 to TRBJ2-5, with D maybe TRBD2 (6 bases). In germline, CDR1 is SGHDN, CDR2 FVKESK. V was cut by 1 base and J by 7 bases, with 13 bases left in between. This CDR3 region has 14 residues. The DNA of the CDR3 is TGTGCCAGCAGCCAAGTACTAGCCCCGGGGACCCAGTACTTC. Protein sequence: CASSQVLAPGTQYF.

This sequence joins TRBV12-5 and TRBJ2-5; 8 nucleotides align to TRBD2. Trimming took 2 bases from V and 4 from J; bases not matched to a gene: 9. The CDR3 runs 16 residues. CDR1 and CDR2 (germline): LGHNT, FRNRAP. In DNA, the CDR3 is TGTGCTAGTGGTTTGTGGCTAGCGGGCCGAGTAGAGACCCAGTACTTC. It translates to CASGLWLAGRVETQYF.

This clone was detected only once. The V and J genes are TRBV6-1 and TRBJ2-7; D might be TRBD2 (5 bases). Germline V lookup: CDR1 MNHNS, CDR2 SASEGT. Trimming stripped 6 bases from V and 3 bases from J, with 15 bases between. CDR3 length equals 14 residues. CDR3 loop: CASRTSGGNYEQYF. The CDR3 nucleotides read TGTGCCAGCAGGACCAGCGGAGGCAACTACGAGCAGTACTTC.

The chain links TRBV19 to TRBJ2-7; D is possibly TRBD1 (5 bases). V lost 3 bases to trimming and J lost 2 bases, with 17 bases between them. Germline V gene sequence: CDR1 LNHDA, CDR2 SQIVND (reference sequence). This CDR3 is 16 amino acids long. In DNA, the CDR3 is TGTGCCAGTAGTATTGGGGCTCGGATGGGGACCTACGAGCAGTACTTC. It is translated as CASSIGARMGTYEQYF.

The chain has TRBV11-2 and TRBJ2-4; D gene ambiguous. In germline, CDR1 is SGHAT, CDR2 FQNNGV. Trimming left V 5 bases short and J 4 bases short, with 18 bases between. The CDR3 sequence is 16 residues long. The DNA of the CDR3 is TGTGCCAGCAGCAAAGGTTCAGGAATCCAAAAAAACATTCAGTACTTC. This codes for CASSKGSGIQKNIQYF.

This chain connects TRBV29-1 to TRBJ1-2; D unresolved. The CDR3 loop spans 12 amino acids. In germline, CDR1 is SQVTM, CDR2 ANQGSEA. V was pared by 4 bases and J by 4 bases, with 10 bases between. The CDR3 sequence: CSVGGVFYGYTF. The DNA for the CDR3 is TGCAGCGTTGGGGGAGTCTTCTATGGCTACACCTTC.